The 19 T cell receptor beta chains presented below share a single source sample, sequenced in a study of blood T cell repertoires in COVID-19. The method was immunoSEQ multiplex PCR; TCRdb's version includes in-frame clones alone and lacks a portion of them. Counted here are more than 75,000 clones, approximately 80% occurring once; the ten biggest clones make up about an eighth. Specimen: peripheral blood. All receptors come from a human donor in a cohort sampled during active COVID-19.

The genes are TRBV5-4 and TRBJ1-6; D might be TRBD1 (6 bases). V was trimmed by 4 bases and J by 4 bases, leaving 15 bases between them. This CDR3 is built from 16 residues. Germline V gene sequence: CDR1 SGHNT, CDR2 YYREEE (reference sequence). The CDR3 loop is CASSEIGGGYNSPLHF. The CDR3 coding sequence is TGTGCCAGCAGCGAGATAGGGGGGGGGTATAATTCACCCCTCCACTTT.

The CDR3, as DNA: TGCGCCAGTGGAGAAACAGGGTCCCCAGAGACCCAGTACTTC. It is translated as CASGETGSPETQYF. The chain employs TRBV5-1 and TRBJ2-5; D perhaps matches TRBD1 (6 bases). Germline CDR1 and CDR2: SGHRS and YFSETQ. The CDR3 is made up of 14 amino acids. Between the trimmed V and J ends, which lost 8 bases and 4 bases, there was a span of 18 bases.

The chain is built from TRBV28 and TRBJ2-7, with 8 bases aligning to TRBD1. With 5 bases clipped from V and 3 bases from J, the junction kept 9 bases outside the gene matches. The CDR3 consists of 15 residues. Germline V gene data show CDR1 as MDHEN and CDR2 as SYDVKM. CDR3 protein: CASSPPGGAGYEQYF. The CDR3 DNA follows: TGTGCCAGCAGTCCGCCAGGGGGCGCTGGCTACGAGCAGTACTTC.

The J gene is TRBJ2-5, the V gene TRBV9; tentatively, D is TRBD1 (5 bases). The CDR3 loop spans 13 amino acids. Germline V gene lookup returns CDR1 SGDLS and CDR2 YYNGEE. The V and J ends lost 3 bases and 5 bases respectively, with 11 bases between them. For the CDR3, the DNA is TGTGCCAGCAGCGGGACGAACAGGGAGACCCAGTACTTC. Its translation is CASSGTNRETQYF. Drawing the rest from reference TRBV9 and TRBJ2-5, the complete variable domain is DSGVTQTPKHLITATGQRVTLRCSPRSGDLSVYWYQQSLDQGLQFLIQYYNGEERAKGNILERFSAQQFPDLHSELNLSSLELGDSALYFCASSGTNRETQYFGPGTRLLVL.

The V call is TRBV10-2, the J call TRBJ1-1; D might be TRBD1 (5 bases). Germline-derived CDR1 and CDR2 are WSHSY and SAAADI. Trimming took 5 bases from V and 1 from J, leaving 8 bases between them. The CDR3 has 13 amino acids. In DNA form, the CDR3 reads TGCGCCAGCAGTCTCAGGGCGAACACTGAAGCTTTCTTT. It codes for CASSLRANTEAFF.

The chain recombines TRBV21-1 with TRBJ2-7; the table's D gene call, TRBD2, was not cross checked with the DNA. TRBV21-1 is deemed a pseudogene. The CDR3 covers 15 residues. CDR3 coding DNA: TGTGCCAGCAGCATTAGTCTAGGGACTCCCTACGAGCAGTACTTC. It is translated as CASSISLGTPYEQYF.

V gene TRBV10-3 combines with J gene TRBJ1-1; D might be TRBD1 (5 bases). In germline, CDR1 is ENHRY, CDR2 SYGVKD. This CDR3 has 13 amino acids. Between the trimmed V and J ends, which lost 7 bases and 3 bases, there was a span of 12 bases. CDR3 loop: CAIKSGLDTEAFF. CDR3 DNA: TGTGCCATCAAATCAGGGTTGGACACTGAAGCTTTCTTT.

The V and J genes are TRBV7-2 and TRBJ2-2; D perhaps matches TRBD2 (6 bases). The germline V and J ends were trimmed by 3 bases and 3 bases, with 8 bases remaining between them. The CDR3 loop spans 14 amino acids. Germline V gene data show CDR1 as SGHTA and CDR2 as FQGNSA. In nucleotides, the CDR3 is TGTGCCAGCAGCTTGGGACTTCACACCGGGGAGCTGTTTTTT. Its protein is CASSLGLHTGELFF.

The count of this clone is one. The gene calls are TRBV27 and TRBJ2-6; D might be TRBD2 (7 bases). The germline CDR1 and CDR2 sequences are MNHEY and SMNVEV (reference sequence). The V and J ends lost 7 bases and 4 bases respectively, with 14 bases between them. The CDR3 totals 15 residues. For the CDR3, the DNA is TGTGCCAGCACGACTGGGGGGGCCGGGGCCAACGTCCTGACTTTC. This encodes CASTTGGAGANVLTF.

The chain recombines TRBV19 with TRBJ1-1; tentatively, D is TRBD1 (5 bases). Germline V CDR1 and CDR2: LNHDA, SQIVND (reference sequence). CDR3 size: 15 residues. V lost 3 bases and J 5 bases, leaving 16 bases between the germline ends. The CDR3 DNA follows: TGTGCCAGTAGTATTGGGGGGAAGATGGAAACTGAAGCTTTCTTT. Its protein product is CASSIGGKMETEAFF. Together with reference TRBV19 and TRBJ1-1, the CDR3 gives the full variable domain: DGGITQSPKYLFRKEGQNVTLSCEQNLNHDAMYWYRQDPGQGLRLIYYSQIVNDFQKGDIAEGYSVSREKKESFPLTVTSAQKNPTAFYLCASSIGGKMETEAFFGQGTRLTVV.

CDR3 region: CASTTGTGANVLTF. CDR3 nucleotide sequence: TGTGCCAGCACTACAGGGACTGGGGCCAACGTCCTGACTTTC. The V gene is TRBV2, the J gene TRBJ2-6, with D tentatively TRBD1 (6 bases). Trimming cost V 7 bases and J 2 bases, with 9 bases left between them. Looked up from germline, CDR1 is SNHLY and CDR2 is FYNNEI. The CDR3 has 14 amino acids.

This clone was seen more than once but under ten times. V gene TRBV19 combines with J gene TRBJ1-2; TRBD1 matches at 9 bases. CDR1 LNHDA and CDR2 SQIVND come from the germline V gene (reference sequence). V lost 6 bases, J lost 3 bases, and 2 bases stayed unmatched. This CDR3 is built from 13 residues. The CDR3 DNA sequence: TGTGCCAGTAGCCGGGACAGGGACTATGGCTACACCTTC. Its protein product is CASSRDRDYGYTF.

This clone was seen once. V is TRBV14 and J is TRBJ2-2; TRBD1 matches at 8 bases. The trim removed 5 bases at V and 6 bases at J, leaving 11 bases unmatched. Germline lookup yields CDR1 SGHDN and CDR2 FVKESK. This CDR3 comprises 16 residues. In nucleotides, the CDR3 is TGTGCCAGCAGCGGAACCGGGACAGGCAGATCCGGGGAGCTGTTTTTT. Its translation: CASSGTGTGRSGELFF.

As DNA, the CDR3 is TGTGCCAGCAGCTTATCGCTTACGAGGGCGGGTGAGTGGCAGCCCCAGCATTTT. Its protein product is CASSLSLTRAGEWQPQHF. V usage is TRBV5-5 and J usage is TRBJ1-5; no clear D. This CDR3 is 18 amino acids long. V was pared by 2 bases and J by 7 bases, with 25 bases between. Germline V gene sequence: CDR1 SGHKS, CDR2 YYEKEE (reference sequence).

The chain combines TRBV5-4 with TRBJ2-5; TRBD1 might be the D (7 bases). Germline CDR1 is SGHNT and CDR2 is YYREEE (reference sequence). CDR3 length: 15 residues. V lost 3 bases and J 4 bases, leaving 16 bases between the germline ends. The chain's CDR3 is CASSSPGGLRETQYF. CDR3 nucleotide sequence: TGTGCCAGCAGCTCCCCAGGGGGGCTTAGAGAGACCCAGTACTTC.

V is TRBV10-3 and J is TRBJ2-7, with D perhaps TRBD1 (6 bases). This CDR3 has 11 amino acids. The ends were cut back, 2 bases at V and 7 bases at J, with 6 bases in the middle. Germline V gene sequence: CDR1 ENHRY, CDR2 SYGVKD. CDR3 in amino acids: CAISETGEQYF. The DNA of the CDR3 is TGTGCCATCAGTGAGACAGGGGAGCAGTACTTC.

This clone was recorded only once. In DNA form, the CDR3 reads TGTGCCAGCAGGGAGGAGATCCTAACAATTAACTATGGCTACACCTTC. Translation: CASREEILTINYGYTF. The chain combines TRBV2 with TRBJ1-2; D gene unclear. This CDR3 is built from 16 residues. Between the trimmed V and J ends, which lost 6 bases and 1 base, there was a span of 18 bases. CDR1 is SNHLY and CDR2 is FYNNEI in the germline V gene.

This clone was counted a single time. CDR3 residues: CASSPRRGSGYTF. The DNA of the CDR3 is TGTGCCAGCAGCCCGCGCCGGGGATCTGGCTACACCTTC. This chain connects TRBV6-4 to TRBJ1-2; D is undetermined. This CDR3 has 13 residues. The germline V and J ends were trimmed by 6 bases and 7 bases, with 15 bases remaining between them. Looked up from germline, CDR1 is MRHNA and CDR2 is SNTAGT.

The chain has TRBV10-3 and TRBJ1-1; 7 nucleotides agree with TRBD1. The CDR3 covers 12 residues. With V trimmed by 4 bases and J by 4 bases, 0 bases remained unmatched. Germline V gene data show CDR1 as ENHRY and CDR2 as SYGVKD. The CDR3 loop is CAISGQGTEAFF. The CDR3, as DNA: TGTGCCATCAGTGGACAGGGCACTGAAGCTTTCTTT.